The rows below give T cell receptor beta chains drawn from one sample of a study of graft-versus-host responses after intestinal transplantation. What these receptors recognize is not known. Produced via immunoSEQ multiplex PCR; TCRdb's table is partial and in-frame only. Here the sample spans 60,000 to 75,000 clones, more than 70% being singletons. The sample consisted of unstimulated CD8+ T cells sorted from spleen or lymph node cells, taken before intestinal transplant. The source of these receptors is a human donor who received an intestinal transplant. The CDR3 runs from the conserved cysteine through the conserved F or W. The D gene is left open where the match is weak. Not every row has a clone size; where given, it reads once, few, many or a size class.

CDR3 DNA	CDR3 protein	D gene	clone size	V gene	J gene
TGTGCCAGCAGCTCGACTATAGAGGACAGTCACACCGGGGAGCTGTTTTTT	CASSSTIEDSHTGELFF	NA	once	TRBV7-9	TRBJ2-2
TGTGCCACCAGCAGGACAGGGGGAATCTATGGCTACACCTTC	CATSRTGGIYGYTF	TRBD1	NA	TRBV15	TRBJ1-2
TGCAGCGTTGACACGGGTAGCGCGCAGTATTTT	CSVDTGSAQYF	NA	NA	TRBV29-1	TRBJ2-3
TGTGCCAGCAGCCAAGACGAACGGCAGGCCTATGATGCCTTTGGAAACACCATATATTTT	CASSQDERQAYDAFGNTIYF	NA	NA	TRBV4-2	TRBJ1-3
TGTGCCGGCCAACGAGCGGGTTCCCCCGGGGAGCTGTTTTTT	CAGQRAGSPGELFF	NA	NA	TRBV28	TRBJ2-2
TGCGCCAGCAGCTTCGGGACAGCGATAAACTATGGCTACACCTTC	CASSFGTAINYGYTF	TRBD1	NA	TRBV5-1	TRBJ1-2
TGCAGCGTTGAAGATCAGGCGGGAGGTCGTGAGCAGTACTTC	CSVEDQAGGREQYF	TRBD2	NA	TRBV29-1	TRBJ2-7
TGCGCCAGCAGCTTAGACCGGTTACAGGGGCTTGGGGAGACCCAGTACTTC	CASSLDRLQGLGETQYF	TRBD1	NA	TRBV5-1	TRBJ2-5
TGCAGTGCTAGGATGGCGGGGGAGCAGTACTTC	CSARMAGEQYF	NA	NA	TRBV20-1	TRBJ2-7
TGTGCCAGCAGCTTACTCCTAAGCGATGGGTACAATGAGCAGTTCTTC	CASSLLLSDGYNEQFF	NA	NA	TRBV7-8	TRBJ2-1
TGTGCCAGCAGTCCGACAGGGCTATCTGGAAACACCATATATTTT	CASSPTGLSGNTIYF	TRBD1	NA	TRBV27	TRBJ1-3
TGTGCCAGCAGTGATTCGACCAAAGGGGGCTACGAGCAGTACTTC	CASSDSTKGGYEQYF	NA	NA	TRBV2	TRBJ2-7
TGTGCCATCAGTGACGTGGGGCGTGTAGGAAACACTGAAGCTTTCTTT	CAISDVGRVGNTEAFF	NA	once	TRBV10-3	TRBJ1-1
TGTGCCAGCTCCAACTACGAGCAGTACTTC	CASSNYEQYF	NA	NA	TRBV6-1	TRBJ2-7
TGTGCCAGTAGTAAATCTAGCACAGATACGCAGTATTTT	CASSKSSTDTQYF	NA	NA	TRBV19	TRBJ2-3